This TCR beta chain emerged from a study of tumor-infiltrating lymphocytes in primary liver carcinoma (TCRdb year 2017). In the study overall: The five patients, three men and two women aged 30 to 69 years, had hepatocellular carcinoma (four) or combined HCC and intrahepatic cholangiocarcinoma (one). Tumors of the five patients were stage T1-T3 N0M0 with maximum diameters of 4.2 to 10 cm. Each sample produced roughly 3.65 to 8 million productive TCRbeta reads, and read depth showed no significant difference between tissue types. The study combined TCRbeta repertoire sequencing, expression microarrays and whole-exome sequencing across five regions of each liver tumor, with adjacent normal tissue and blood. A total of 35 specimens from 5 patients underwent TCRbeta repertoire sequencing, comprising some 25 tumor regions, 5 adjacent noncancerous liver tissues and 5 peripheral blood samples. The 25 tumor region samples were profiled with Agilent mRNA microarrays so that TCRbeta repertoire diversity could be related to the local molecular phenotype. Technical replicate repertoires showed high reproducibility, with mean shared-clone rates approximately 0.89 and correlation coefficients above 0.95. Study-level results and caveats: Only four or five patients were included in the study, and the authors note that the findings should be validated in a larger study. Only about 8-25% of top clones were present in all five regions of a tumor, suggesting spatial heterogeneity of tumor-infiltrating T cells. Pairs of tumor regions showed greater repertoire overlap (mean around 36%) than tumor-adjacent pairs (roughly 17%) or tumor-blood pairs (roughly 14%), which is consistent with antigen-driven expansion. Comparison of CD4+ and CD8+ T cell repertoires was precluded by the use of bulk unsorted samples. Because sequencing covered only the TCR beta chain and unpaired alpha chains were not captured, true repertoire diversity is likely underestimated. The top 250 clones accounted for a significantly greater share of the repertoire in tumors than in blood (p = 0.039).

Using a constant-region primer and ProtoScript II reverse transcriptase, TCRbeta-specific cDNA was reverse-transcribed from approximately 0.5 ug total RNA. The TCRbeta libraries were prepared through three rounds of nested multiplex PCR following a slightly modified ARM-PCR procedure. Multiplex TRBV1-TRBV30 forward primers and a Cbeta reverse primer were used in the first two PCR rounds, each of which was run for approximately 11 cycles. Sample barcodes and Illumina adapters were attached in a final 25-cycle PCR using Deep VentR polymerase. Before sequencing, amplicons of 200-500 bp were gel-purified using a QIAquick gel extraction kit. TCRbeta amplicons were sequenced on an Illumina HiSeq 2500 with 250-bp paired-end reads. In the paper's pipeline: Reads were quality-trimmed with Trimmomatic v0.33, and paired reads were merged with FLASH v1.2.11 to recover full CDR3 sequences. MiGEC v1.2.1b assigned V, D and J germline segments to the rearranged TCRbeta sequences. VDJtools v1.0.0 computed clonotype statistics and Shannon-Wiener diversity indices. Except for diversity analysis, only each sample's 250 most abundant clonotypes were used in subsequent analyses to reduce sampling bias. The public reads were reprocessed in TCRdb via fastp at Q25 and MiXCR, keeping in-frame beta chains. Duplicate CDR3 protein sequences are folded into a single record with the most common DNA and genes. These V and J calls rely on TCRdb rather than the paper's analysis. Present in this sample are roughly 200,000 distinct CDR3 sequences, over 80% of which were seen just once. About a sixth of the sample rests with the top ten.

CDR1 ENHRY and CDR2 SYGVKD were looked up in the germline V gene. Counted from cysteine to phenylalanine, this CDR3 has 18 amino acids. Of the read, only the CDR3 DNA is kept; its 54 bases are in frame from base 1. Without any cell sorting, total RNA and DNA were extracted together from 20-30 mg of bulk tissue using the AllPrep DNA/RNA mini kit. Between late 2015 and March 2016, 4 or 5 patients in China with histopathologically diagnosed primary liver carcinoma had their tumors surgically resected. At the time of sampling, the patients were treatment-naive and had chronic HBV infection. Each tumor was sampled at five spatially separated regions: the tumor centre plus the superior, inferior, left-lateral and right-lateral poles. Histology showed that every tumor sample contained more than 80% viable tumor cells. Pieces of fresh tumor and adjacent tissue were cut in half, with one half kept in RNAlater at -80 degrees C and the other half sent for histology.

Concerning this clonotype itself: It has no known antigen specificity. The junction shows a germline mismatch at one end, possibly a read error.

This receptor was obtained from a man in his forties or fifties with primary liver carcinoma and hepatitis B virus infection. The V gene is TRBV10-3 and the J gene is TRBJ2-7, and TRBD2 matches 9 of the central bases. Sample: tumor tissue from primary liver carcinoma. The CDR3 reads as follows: CAIRAPPGTSLTAGEQYF. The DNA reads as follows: TGTGCCATCAGGGCTCCCCCCGGGACTAGCCTTACGGCTGGCGAGCAGTATTTC.